One and the same sample provided the 8 T cell receptor beta chains below, sequenced in a study of cytomegalovirus exposure and HLA in healthy donors. PCR amplification relied on 60 Vbeta primers (plus 13 Jbeta primers). Clones were sequenced by immunoSEQ multiplex PCR, and TCRdb holds only the in-frame ones, with some missing. The repertoire holds 95,000 to 150,000 clones, with about three quarters as singletons. The sample was PBMCs. The origin of the receptors is a man in his forties or fifties in good health and CMV-seronegative.

The V gene is TRBV28, the J gene TRBJ2-7; 10 bases are a match to TRBD1. Germline V gene lookup returns CDR1 MDHEN and CDR2 SYDVKM. Unmatched junction bases numbered 3, after V lost 5 bases and J lost 2 bases. This CDR3 spans 14 amino acids. The CDR3 DNA reads TGTGCCAGCAGTGGGGACAGGGGCACCTACGAGCAGTACGTC. It yields the protein CASSGDRGTYEQYV.

This clone was recorded a few times. J is TRBJ2-5 and V is TRBV7-2, with D maybe TRBD2 (5 bases). The CDR3 consists of 12 residues. Germline assignment: CDR1 SGHTA and CDR2 FQGNSA. Trimming cost V 6 bases and J 2 bases, with 7 bases left between them. The CDR3 DNA reads TGTGCCAGCAGAGCGGATCAAGAGACCCAGTACTTC. Its protein is CASRADQETQYF.

This clone has only a few counts. The rearrangement uses TRBV11-1 and TRBJ2-5; D possibly corresponds to TRBD1 (7 bases). CDR1 is SGHAT, CDR2 FQDESV, per germline (reference sequence). V lost 5 bases and J lost 2, with 9 bases in between. The CDR3 runs 13 residues. The CDR3 spells CASSAGQQETQYF. The DNA of the CDR3 is TGTGCCAGCAGCGCGGGACAGCAAGAGACCCAGTACTTC.

This clone has just one count. This rearrangement joins TRBV11-2 to TRBJ1-2; TRBD1 matches at 10 bases. Germline assignment: CDR1 SGHAT and CDR2 FQNNGV. The trim removed 1 base at V and 6 bases at J, leaving 17 bases unmatched. The CDR3 spans 19 residues. The DNA of the CDR3 is TGTGCCAGCAGCTTAGTTAAGCGGTCCGGGACAGGGGAGGGAGATGGCTACACCTTC. Its protein product is CASSLVKRSGTGEGDGYTF.

V gene TRBV11-3 combines with J gene TRBJ2-7; TRBD1 agrees at 9 bases. The CDR3 consists of 14 residues. The V segment lost 4 bases and the J segment 6 bases; nucleotides outside the gene matches: 7. The germline V gene encodes CDR1 SGHNT and CDR2 YENEEA. CDR3 region: CASSSGQGEVEQYF. The CDR3 DNA sequence: TGTGCCAGCAGCTCGGGACAGGGCGAGGTCGAGCAGTACTTC. The full variable domain, in which reference TRBV11-3 and TRBJ2-7 provide the parts outside the CDR3, is EAGVVQSPRYKIIEKKQPVAFWCNPISGHNTLYWYLQNLGQGPELLIRYENEEAVDDSQLPKDRFSAERLKGVDSTLKIQPAELGDSAVYLCASSSGQGEVEQYFGPGTRLTVT.

The chain has TRBV6-4 and TRBJ1-6; D is perhaps TRBD1 (6 bases). This CDR3 has 14 residues. Germline-derived CDR1 and CDR2 are MRHNA and SNTAGT. V was cut by 3 bases and J by 7 bases, with 10 bases left in between. The DNA for the CDR3 is TGTGCCAGCAGTGAGGGGACAAGAAATTCACCCCTCCACTTT. Translation gives CASSEGTRNSPLHF.

V and J are TRBV19 and TRBJ1-6; perhaps TRBD1 as D (6 bases). Trimming took 5 bases from V and 0 from J, leaving 17 bases between them. The CDR3 is made up of 18 amino acids. Per germline, CDR1 LNHDA and CDR2 SQIVND (reference sequence). Written as DNA, the CDR3 is TGTGCCAGTAGTTGGGGGCCAGAACAAAGCTCCTATAATTCACCCCTCCACTTT. Amino acids: CASSWGPEQSSYNSPLHF.

The CDR3 protein is CASSESGGSAYGYTF. The DNA of the CDR3 is TGTGCCAGCAGTGAATCCGGCGGGTCGGCGTATGGCTACACCTTC. The V call is TRBV6-1, the J call TRBJ1-2; the D is unclear. This CDR3 comprises 15 residues. Per germline, CDR1 MNHNS and CDR2 SASEGT. V dropped 2 bases and J dropped 5 bases, with 15 bases sitting between them.